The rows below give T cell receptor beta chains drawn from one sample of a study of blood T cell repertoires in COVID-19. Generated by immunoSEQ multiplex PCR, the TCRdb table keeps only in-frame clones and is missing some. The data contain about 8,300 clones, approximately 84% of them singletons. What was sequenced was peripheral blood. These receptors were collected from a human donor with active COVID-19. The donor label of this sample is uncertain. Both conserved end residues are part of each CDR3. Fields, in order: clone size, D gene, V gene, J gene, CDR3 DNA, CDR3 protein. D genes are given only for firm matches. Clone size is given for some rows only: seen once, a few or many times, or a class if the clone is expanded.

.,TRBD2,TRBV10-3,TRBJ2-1,TGTGCCGCCCGGACTAGCGGGGGGAGCTCCTACAATGAGCAGTTCTTC,CAARTSGGSSYNEQFF
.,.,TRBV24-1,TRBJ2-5,TGTGCCACCAGCCGGACAGAAGTGGAGACCCAGTACTTC,CATSRTEVETQYF
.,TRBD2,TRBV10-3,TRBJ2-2,TGTGCCATCAGTGAGGCCGGGACTAGCGGGAGGATAGCCGGGGAGCTGTTTTTT,CAISEAGTSGRIAGELFF
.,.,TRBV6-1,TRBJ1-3,TGTGCCAGCAGTGACACCCGGGTCCCCTCTGGAAACACCATATATTTT,CASSDTRVPSGNTIYF
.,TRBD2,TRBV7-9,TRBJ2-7,TGTGCCAGCAGCTTAGATCTAGCGGGAGTCGAGCAGTACTTC,CASSLDLAGVEQYF
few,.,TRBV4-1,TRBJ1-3,TGCGCCAGCAGCCAAACAGCTCTGACTGGAAACACCATATATTTT,CASSQTALTGNTIYF
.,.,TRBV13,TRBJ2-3,TGTGCCAGCAGCTCCGTAGCGGACGGGCAGTATTTT,CASSSVADGQYF
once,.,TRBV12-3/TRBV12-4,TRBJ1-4,TGTGCCAGCAGCCTACAGAATGAAAAACTGTTTTTT,CASSLQNEKLFF
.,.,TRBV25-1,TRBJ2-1,TGTGCCAGCAGTCCTTACAATGAGCAGTTCTTC,CASSPYNEQFF
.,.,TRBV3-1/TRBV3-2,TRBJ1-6,TGTGCCAGCAGCCAAGAGTCTCGGGGTTCTTACGATAATTCACCCCTCCACTTT,CASSQESRGSYDNSPLHF
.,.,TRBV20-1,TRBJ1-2,TGCAGTGCTAGTTCCCCAGGGATTTATGGCTACACCTTC,CSASSPGIYGYTF
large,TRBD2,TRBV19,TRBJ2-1,TGTGCCAGTATCGAGGGGCCGGGACTAGCGGGTCATGAGCAGTTCTTC,CASIEGPGLAGHEQFF